The entry below describes one T cell receptor beta chain. The antigen is unknown. The sample comes from a study of vaccination and CD4 T cells after COVID-19. Regarding treatment: roughly ten-day PBMC culture with coronavirus spike peptide pools or control peptides (ViraFEST assay). V trimming: 4 bases; J trimming: 8 bases; junction bases outside the gene matches: 7. The CDR3 has 13 amino acids. In germline, CDR1 is MNHEY, CDR2 SMNVEV (reference sequence). Oncomine TCR Beta short-read sequencing was applied to DNA from cultured CD4+ T cells. MiXCR, applied by TCRdb to the PCR reads, yields one record per CDR3 protein. The table has some 12,000 distinct CDR3 sequences, approximately 42% seen once.

The specimen sequenced was CD4+ T cells from blood, cultured in vitro. V usage is TRBV27 and J usage is TRBJ1-2, with 7 bases aligning to TRBD1. The sequence was obtained from a human donor who had recovered from COVID-19. The CDR3 DNA follows: TGTGCCAGCAGTTGGAACACAGGGGACGGCTACACCTTC. It codes for CASSWNTGDGYTF.